This T cell receptor beta chain was sequenced during a study of blood T cell repertoires in COVID-19. Study-wide context: Material from acute and convalescent COVID-19 was sourced from the United States, Italy and Spain. PBMCs, B-cell-depleted T cells, or T cells were the source of the cDNA or gDNA that made up the material.

V was cut by 3 bases and J by 1 base, with 9 bases left in between. The germline gives CDR1 MDHEN, CDR2 SYDVKM. CDR3 size: 14 residues. Authors' data handling: Using reference gene primer amplification, nucleated cell counts were estimated. The protocol was immunoSEQ multiplex PCR, while the TCRdb copy is restricted to in-frame clones and leaves out a portion. Clone size and V and J calls were adopted from that table, with D and trimming inferred from the DNA. The data show approximately 170,000 clones, 70% to 90% seen once. Sequencing used peripheral blood. This sequence originates from a man in his forties or fifties who had recovered from COVID-19. The chain employs TRBV28 and TRBJ1-1; a possible D gene is TRBD1 (5 bases). The CDR3 spells CASSLGGANTEAFF. Here the CDR3 DNA reads TGTGCCAGCAGTTTGGGCGGGGCGAACACTGAAGCTTTCTTT.